This passage covers 28 T cell receptor beta chains from one sample sequenced in a study of blood T cells in healthy people across ages. A second about 6 to 12 cycle PCR used barcoded and J-beta primers. MiXCR, applied by TCRdb to the 5' RACE reads, yields one record per CDR3 protein. In the table there are about 1 million distinct CDR3 sequences, around 43% of which are singletons. The sample comprised blood. The receptor set was obtained from a woman aged 55-75 years in good health.

V and J are TRBV18 and TRBJ1-2; tentative D call: TRBD1 (5 bases). There are 15 residues in the CDR3. The germline V gene has CDR1 KGHSH and CDR2 LQKENI. Trimming pared 2 bases from V and 1 base from J, leaving 11 bases between. The CDR3 nucleotides read TGTGCCAGCTCACCAAATCAGGGTGATAACTATGGCTACACCTTC. Translation gives CASSPNQGDNYGYTF.

This clonotype occurred a few times. The CDR3 DNA follows: TGTGCCAGCAGTGGTAGCGGGGGCTCCTACGAGCAGTACTTC. Encoded protein: CASSGSGGSYEQYF. This chain uses TRBV2 with TRBJ2-7; 9 positions match TRBD2. V gave up 4 bases and J gave up 0 bases; unmatched junction bases: 1. CDR1 is SNHLY and CDR2 is FYNNEI in the germline V gene. CDR3 size: 14 residues. The full variable domain, completed using reference TRBV2 and TRBJ2-7, is EPEVTQTPSHQVTQMGQEVILRCVPISNHLYFYWYRQILGQKVEFLVSFYNNEISEKSEIFDDQFSVERPDGSNFTLKIRSTKLEDSAMYFCASSGSGGSYEQYFGPGTRLTVT.

This clonotype was seen repeatedly, ten times or more. Mismatch with germline at one junction end may stem from a read error. The CDR3 protein is CASSLTGTSTDTQYF. CDR3 nucleotide sequence: TGTGCCAGCAGCCTCACCGGGACTAGCACAGATACGCAGTATTTT. The genes are TRBV5-1 and TRBJ2-3; a weak D match, TRBD2 (6 bases). The CDR3 spans 15 residues. The germline gives CDR1 SGHRS, CDR2 YFSETQ.

At least ten counts were recorded for this clonotype. The chain uses TRBV5-1 and TRBJ2-3; 10 nucleotides line up with TRBD2. CDR1 is SGHRS and CDR2 is YFSETQ in the germline V gene. CDR3 length: 15 residues. V shed 5 bases and J 4 bases; nucleotides not matched to a gene: 7. CDR3: CASRVGLAGADTQYF. CDR3 nucleotide sequence: TGCGCCAGCAGAGTCGGGCTAGCGGGAGCAGATACGCAGTATTTT.

This clonotype appeared a few times. The chain recombines TRBV4-2 with TRBJ2-1; D is possibly TRBD1 (6 bases). Germline V gene lookup returns CDR1 LGHNA and CDR2 YNFKEQ. This CDR3 is built from 17 residues. V was trimmed by 3 bases and J by 2 bases, leaving 17 bases between them. CDR3 DNA: TGTGCCAGCAGCCAGGCCGGGACACTTCAAACCTACAATGAGCAGTTCTTC. It encodes CASSQAGTLQTYNEQFF.

J is TRBJ2-1 and V is TRBV6-5, with 10 bases identical to TRBD2. V shed 4 bases, J shed 8 bases, and the junction held 11 bases outside the gene matches. Looked up from germline, CDR1 is MNHEY and CDR2 is SVGAGI. The CDR3 is 16 amino acids. CDR3: CASSSLLAGTWHEQFF. CDR3 DNA: TGTGCCAGCAGTTCCCTACTAGCGGGAACATGGCATGAGCAGTTCTTC.

The J gene is TRBJ2-1, the V gene TRBV20-1; D is unresolved. Germline CDR1 reads DFQATT; CDR2 reads SNEGSKA (reference sequence). With 6 bases removed from V and 7 bases from J, the gap between germline ends came to 10 bases. The CDR3 extends over 11 amino acids. CDR3 nucleotide sequence: TGCAGTGCGAGCAACCGAAATGAGCAGTTCTTC. Translated: CSASNRNEQFF.

The chain uses TRBV20-1 and TRBJ2-5; D call uncertain. CDR3 length: 14 residues. The V gene's germline CDR1 is DFQATT and CDR2 SNEGSKA (reference sequence). V was trimmed by 0 bases and J by 2 bases, leaving 10 bases between them. CDR3 residues: CSAREQFIQETQYF. In DNA form, the CDR3 reads TGCAGTGCTAGAGAACAGTTTATTCAAGAGACCCAGTACTTC.

This clonotype has only a few counts. The gene calls are TRBV7-9 and TRBJ2-7; 10 nucleotides agree with TRBD2. V dropped 3 bases and J dropped 1; count of bases not matched to a gene: 6. Per the germline V gene, CDR1 is SEHNR and CDR2 is FQNEAQ (reference sequence). CDR3 length: 16 amino acids. CDR3 in amino acids: CASSLSGRALSYEQYF. The CDR3, as DNA: TGTGCCAGCAGCTTGAGCGGGAGGGCCCTATCCTACGAGCAGTACTTC.

The chain joins TRBV6-6 to TRBJ2-3; 7 nucleotides match TRBD2. The CDR3 loop spans 12 amino acids. V lost 5 bases to trimming and J lost 7 bases; unmatched junction nucleotides: 3. CDR1 MNHNY and CDR2 SVGAGI come from the germline V gene (reference sequence). The CDR3 DNA is TGTGCCAGCAGTGGGACTACCCATACGCAGTATTTT. Translation: CASSGTTHTQYF.

J is TRBJ2-4 and V is TRBV5-1; 11 nucleotides match TRBD1. TRBJ2-7 matches the DNA end more closely, so the J call is doubtful. In germline, CDR1 is SGHRS, CDR2 YFSETQ. The CDR3 extends over 15 amino acids. The CDR3 nucleotides read TGCGCCAGCAGCTGGGTTGGGACAGGGGGAGGCGAGCAGTACTTC. Its protein product is CASSWVGTGGGEQYF.

The chain uses TRBV27 and TRBJ2-3, with D possibly matching TRBD1 (9 bases). Germline CDR1 MNHEY, CDR2 SMNVEV (reference sequence). This CDR3 has 16 residues. V lost 5 bases and J 7 bases, leaving 22 bases between the germline ends. CDR3 nucleotides: TGTGCCAGCAGTCTCCGGGACAGGGAGCGGGAGTATACGCAGTATTTT. It encodes CASSLRDREREYTQYF.

The rearrangement links TRBV24-1 to TRBJ2-1; D possibly uses TRBD1 or TRBD2 (6 bases each). This CDR3 is 14 amino acids long. Trimming took off 5 bases at V and 7 bases at J, with 14 bases between the two ends. CDR1 and CDR2 (germline): KGHDR, SFDVKD. In nucleotides, the CDR3 is TGTGCCACCAGTGCCCCGAAAGGGGGGAATGAGCAGTTCTTC. Residues: CATSAPKGGNEQFF.

The table lists this clonotype with a few counts. The chain uses TRBV7-9 and TRBJ2-6; no reliable D call. In germline, CDR1 is SEHNR, CDR2 FQNEAQ (reference sequence). V was trimmed by 5 bases and J by 8 bases, leaving 10 bases between them. This CDR3 has 13 amino acids. CDR3 region: CASSPQETNVLTF. CDR3 nucleotides: TGTGCCAGCAGCCCGCAAGAGACCAACGTCCTGACTTTC. The complete variable domain, with remaining parts taken from reference TRBV7-9 and TRBJ2-6, reads DTGVSQNPRHKITKRGQNVTFRCDPISEHNRLYWYRQTLGQGPEFLTYFQNEAQLEKSRLLSDRFSAERPKGSFSTLEIQRTEQGDSAMYLCASSPQETNVLTFGAGSRLTVL.

Only a few counts were recorded for this clonotype. The genes are TRBV6-5 and TRBJ1-1; D is possibly TRBD1 (5 bases). V was shortened by 0 bases and J by 6 bases, with 11 bases between the two germline ends. This CDR3 comprises 14 residues. The germline gives CDR1 MNHEY, CDR2 SVGAGI. DNA of the CDR3: TGTGCCAGCAGTTACTCTCACGACAGCGCTGAAGCTTTCTTT. Translation gives CASSYSHDSAEAFF.

The rearrangement links TRBV27 to TRBJ2-7; D may correspond to TRBD1 or TRBD2 (5 bases each). Trimming pared 6 bases from V and 1 base from J, leaving 13 bases between. CDR3 length equals 14 residues. The germline CDR1 and CDR2 sequences are MNHEY and SMNVEV (reference sequence). For the CDR3, the DNA is TGTGCCAGCAGGCCAGGGACGCCTTCCTACGAGCAGTACGTC. Protein product: CASRPGTPSYEQYV.

The rearrangement joins TRBV7-7 to TRBJ2-5, with 11 bases that match TRBD2. The CDR3 has 14 amino acids. V lost 5 bases, J lost 5 bases, and 4 bases stayed unmatched. Germline V gene lookup returns CDR1 SSHAT and CDR2 FNYEAQ (reference sequence). The CDR3 nucleotides are TGTGCCAGCAGCCGACTAGCGGGAACGGAGACCCAGTACTTC. The encoded protein is CASSRLAGTETQYF.

This clonotype occurred a few times. CDR3 loop: CASSVYANNEQFF. For the CDR3, the DNA is TGTGCCAGCAGCGTCTATGCGAACAATGAGCAGTTCTTC. The rearrangement uses TRBV9 and TRBJ2-1, with D uncertain. Trimming removed 2 bases at V and 5 bases at J, with 8 bases between. This CDR3 contains 13 residues. Germline V gene sequence: CDR1 SGDLS, CDR2 YYNGEE. The full variable domain, in which reference TRBV9 and TRBJ2-1 provide the parts outside the CDR3, is DSGVTQTPKHLITATGQRVTLRCSPRSGDLSVYWYQQSLDQGLQFLIQYYNGEERAKGNILERFSAQQFPDLHSELNLSSLELGDSALYFCASSVYANNEQFFGPGTRLTVL.

The chain employs TRBV9 and TRBJ2-5, with 8 bases identical to TRBD2. The CDR3 totals 16 residues. The V segment lost 1 base and the J segment 4 bases; nucleotides outside the gene matches: 9. Per germline, CDR1 SGDLS and CDR2 YYNGEE. The CDR3 is CASSVMSGRGRETQYF. CDR3 bases: TGTGCCAGCAGCGTAATGAGCGGGAGAGGGAGAGAGACCCAGTACTTC.

J is TRBJ2-7 and V is TRBV2; 8 nucleotides line up with TRBD1. The junction had 6 bases not matched to a gene; V was cut back by 3 bases and J by 5 bases. The CDR3 is made up of 14 amino acids. CDR1 SNHLY and CDR2 FYNNEI come from the germline V gene. CDR3 protein: CASSEDRVGNEQYF. Written as DNA, the CDR3 is TGTGCCAGCAGTGAGGACAGGGTCGGCAACGAGCAGTACTTC.

This clonotype was detected only a few times. J is TRBJ2-5 and V is TRBV6-2 or TRBV6-3; possible D gene TRBD1, 6 bases. Per germline, CDR1 MNHEY and CDR2 SVGEGT. This CDR3 contains 19 residues. Trimming took off 6 bases at V and 2 bases at J, with 28 bases between the two ends. CDR3 DNA sequence: TGTGCCAGCAGCCCGGCCCTGTCAGGGGCCTTGCTACTACAAGAGACCCAGTACTTC. Protein: CASSPALSGALLLQETQYF.

This clonotype was counted a few times. This chain connects TRBV7-3 to TRBJ2-1; tentative D call: TRBD2 (6 bases). This CDR3 is built from 15 residues. The germline V gene has CDR1 SGHTA and CDR2 FQGTGA. V gave up 4 bases and J gave up 8 bases, with 18 bases separating them. CDR3 DNA sequence: TGTGCCAGCAGCTCGAGCGGGCCGCCCGGCGATGAGCAGTTCTTC. It yields the protein CASSSSGPPGDEQFF. The whole variable domain, remainder taken from reference TRBV7-3 and TRBJ2-1, is GAGVSQTPSNKVTEKGKYVELRCDPISGHTALYWYRQSLGQGPEFLIYFQGTGAADDSGLPNDRFFAVRPEGSVSTLKIQRTERGDSAVYLCASSSSGPPGDEQFFGPGTRLTVL.

The genes are TRBV20-1 and TRBJ2-7; possible D gene TRBD1, 5 bases. V gave up 0 bases and J gave up 11 bases, with 23 bases separating them. The CDR3 spans 15 residues. Germline V gene sequence: CDR1 DFQATT, CDR2 SNEGSKA (reference sequence). The CDR3 sequence: CSAREETVFKNIKYF. In DNA, the CDR3 is TGCAGTGCTAGAGAGGAGACAGTTTTTAAAAACATTAAGTACTTC.

This clonotype was seen only a few times. The gene calls are TRBV9 and TRBJ2-5; TRBD1 is a possible D gene (5 bases). The CDR3 sequence is 13 residues long. Between the trimmed V and J ends, which lost 4 bases and 1 base, there was a span of 8 bases. From germline, CDR1 is SGDLS and CDR2 YYNGEE. Here the CDR3 DNA reads TGTGCCAGCAGCTGGGGCGGCCAAGAGACCCAGTACTTC. Translation: CASSWGGQETQYF.

The V call is TRBV12-5, the J call TRBJ2-7; D is ambiguous. CDR1 is LGHNT, CDR2 FRNRAP, per germline. V was cut by 5 bases and J by 0 bases, with 5 bases left in between. The CDR3 consists of 12 residues. CDR3 in amino acids: CASGLDSYEQYF. The CDR3, as DNA: TGTGCTAGTGGTCTCGACTCCTACGAGCAGTACTTC. The full variable domain, with the rest looked up from reference TRBV12-5 and TRBJ2-7, is DARVTQTPRHKVTEMGQEVTMRCQPILGHNTVFWYRQTMMQGLELLAYFRNRAPLDDSGMPKDRFSAEMPDATLATLKIQPSEPRDSAVYFCASGLDSYEQYFGPGTRLTVT.

This clonotype has a handful of counts. This CDR3 reads CASSSLGLGYEQYF. CDR3 nucleotide sequence: TGTGCCAGCAGCAGTCTGGGCCTTGGGTACGAGCAGTACTTC. This chain links TRBV11-1 with TRBJ2-7; D is ambiguous. V lost 5 bases to trimming and J lost 4 bases, with 15 bases between them. The germline gives CDR1 SGHAT, CDR2 FQDESV (reference sequence). This CDR3 is built from 14 residues. Full variable domain (rest looked up from reference TRBV11-1 and TRBJ2-7): EAEVAQSPRYKITEKSQAVAFWCDPISGHATLYWYRQILGQGPELLVQFQDESVVDDSQLPKDRFSAERLKGVDSTLKIQPAELGDSAMYLCASSSLGLGYEQYFGPGTRLTVT.

In its sample, this clonotype was seen once. This chain uses TRBV9 with TRBJ2-4; 9 bases fit TRBD2. The assigned J gene may be wrong: the sequence end matches TRBJ2-7 better. CDR1 is SGDLS, CDR2 YYNGEE, per germline. The CDR3 runs to 15 residues. CDR3 loop: CASSVEASGKYEQYF. Written as DNA, the CDR3 is TGTGCCAGCAGCGTAGAGGCTAGCGGGAAGTACGAGCAGTACTTC.

The chain recombines TRBV7-9 with TRBJ2-7, with TRBD1 identical over 7 bases. Germline V CDR1 and CDR2: SEHNR, FQNEAQ (reference sequence). This CDR3 has 16 amino acids. V shed 5 bases and J 3 bases; nucleotides not matched to a gene: 13. The DNA for the CDR3 is TGTGCCAGCAGCACCGATGGGACAGTCCGGTACTACGAGCAGTACTTC. It is translated as CASSTDGTVRYYEQYF.